The 18 T cell receptor beta chains reported below all come from one sample, sequenced in a study of CD8+ T cells in alopecia areata. Specified treatment: oral pan-JAK inhibitor, 5-10 mg twice daily. As the sequencing template, cDNA was produced by extracting RNA and reverse transcribing it. Measured with immunoSEQ multiplex PCR; TCRdb has only the in-frame clones, and not every one. The sample includes approximately 280,000 clones, 58% of them seen just once. The sequences come from CD4+ T cells sorted from blood, collected at week 24, from a patient treated with tofacitinib. The receptors were gathered from a human donor with alopecia areata.

This clone was seen a few times. The chain recombines TRBV19 with TRBJ2-2; D possibly matches TRBD1 or TRBD2 (5 bases each). V dropped 10 bases and J dropped 0 bases, with 15 bases sitting between them. Germline CDR1 is LNHDA and CDR2 is SQIVND (reference sequence). The CDR3 runs 15 residues. The CDR3 protein is CATRRGVANTGELFF. In DNA, the CDR3 is TGTGCCACTCGAAGAGGGGTGGCGAACACCGGGGAGCTGTTTTTT.

The chain carries TRBV20-1 and TRBJ2-3; D is unresolved. The germline V gene encodes CDR1 DFQATT and CDR2 SNEGSKA (reference sequence). Trimming left V 3 bases short and J 2 bases short, with 3 bases between. The CDR3 contains 11 residues. CDR3 nucleotide sequence: TGCAGTGCTAGCCACACAGATACGCAGTATTTT. Protein sequence: CSASHTDTQYF.

This rearrangement joins TRBV5-6 to TRBJ2-2; 9 positions match TRBD1. Germline V gives CDR1 SGHDT, CDR2 YYEEEE. Trimming cost V 3 bases and J 4 bases; bases outside gene matches: 7. CDR3 length: 16 residues. The CDR3 region has the DNA TGTGCCAGCAGCTGGGACAGGGCTCAGCCCACCGGGGAGCTGTTTTTT. It is translated as CASSWDRAQPTGELFF.

The sample holds a few counts of this clone. The V call is TRBV2, the J call TRBJ2-5; D possibly corresponds to TRBD1 (5 bases). This CDR3 is built from 13 residues. Germline CDR1 is SNHLY and CDR2 is FYNNEI. V lost 5 bases, J lost 2 bases, and 9 bases lay in between. The CDR3: CASSPTVQETQYF. CDR3 DNA sequence: TGTGCCAGCAGTCCGACAGTTCAAGAGACCCAGTACTTC. Complete variable domain (other parts from reference TRBV2 and TRBJ2-5): EPEVTQTPSHQVTQMGQEVILRCVPISNHLYFYWYRQILGQKVEFLVSFYNNEISEKSEIFDDQFSVERPDGSNFTLKIRSTKLEDSAMYFCASSPTVQETQYFGPGTRLLVL.

This clone was counted only a few times. The genes are TRBV10-3 and TRBJ2-5; perhaps TRBD1 as D (6 bases). This CDR3 comprises 12 residues. Trimming cost V 6 bases and J 1 base, with 6 bases left between them. Germline V gene data show CDR1 as ENHRY and CDR2 as SYGVKD. CDR3 nucleotides: TGTGCCATCAGGGACAGCCAAGAGACCCAGTACTTC. It codes for CAIRDSQETQYF.

The V and J genes are TRBV7-8 and TRBJ2-7; unclear D gene. There are 16 residues in the CDR3. Germline values: CDR1 SGHVS, CDR2 FQNEAQ. The V and J ends lost 0 bases and 5 bases respectively, with 17 bases between them. The CDR3 spells CASSLALGVRADEQYF. The CDR3 nucleotides read TGTGCCAGCAGCTTAGCGTTAGGTGTTCGGGCCGACGAGCAGTACTTC.

The CDR3, as DNA: TGTGCCAGCAGCTTTGCGGGGGGCACAGATACGCAGTATTTT. Its protein product is CASSFAGGTDTQYF. This chain connects TRBV5-6 to TRBJ2-3; 7 positions agree with TRBD2. Germline trimming cut 2 bases from V and 1 base from J; bases unmatched to any gene: 1. The CDR3 consists of 14 residues. Germline values: CDR1 SGHDT, CDR2 YYEEEE.

V usage is TRBV30 and J usage is TRBJ2-2; TRBD2 matches 8 bases. This CDR3 has 14 amino acids. J was trimmed by 6 bases and V by 4 bases; bases with no gene match: 7. The germline CDR1 and CDR2 sequences are GTSNPN and SVGIG (reference sequence). CDR3 in amino acids: CAWTGTRVAGELFF. The CDR3 coding sequence is TGTGCCTGGACCGGGACTAGGGTAGCCGGGGAGCTGTTTTTT.

This clone was picked up a small number of times. This chain connects TRBV29-1 to TRBJ1-1; weak D call: TRBD1 (6 bases). V lost 4 bases and J 3 bases, leaving 18 bases between the germline ends. This CDR3 has 15 residues. Looked up from germline, CDR1 is SQVTM and CDR2 is ANQGSEA. CDR3 in DNA: TGCAGCGTTGGTTCCGGGGCAGGGGTGGACACTGAAGCTTTCTTT. Translating gives CSVGSGAGVDTEAFF.

Concerning this clone: The same CDR3 can be traced to other DNA sequences in this sample. This chain joins TRBV5-1 and TRBJ2-5; D gene uncertain. V lost 3 bases to trimming and J lost 4 bases, with 10 bases between them. Germline CDR1 SGHRS, CDR2 YFSETQ. The CDR3 is 13 residues long. The CDR3 DNA reads TGCGCCAGCAGCTCGCGCGCTGGAGAGACCCAGTACTTC. Translation gives CASSSRAGETQYF.

The chain joins TRBV29-1 to TRBJ1-3, with D uncertain. V dropped 5 bases and J dropped 2 bases, with 10 bases sitting between them. The germline V gene encodes CDR1 SQVTM and CDR2 ANQGSEA. The CDR3 extends over 13 amino acids. CDR3 nucleotide sequence: TGCAGCGTTACGCTTACGACTGGAAACACCATATATTTT. Translated, it gives CSVTLTTGNTIYF.

The CDR3 DNA sequence: TGCGCCAGCAGTCCCGCTTCGGGGACAGATACGCAGTATTTT. It is translated as CASSPASGTDTQYF. This chain joins TRBV5-1 and TRBJ2-3; possible D gene TRBD2, 5 bases. Germline lookup yields CDR1 SGHRS and CDR2 YFSETQ. V dropped 5 bases and J dropped 3 bases, with 13 bases sitting between them. This CDR3 is built from 14 residues.

The chain carries TRBV7-8 and TRBJ2-1; TRBD1 matches 7 bases. Germline V gene lookup returns CDR1 SGHVS and CDR2 FQNEAQ. J gave up 0 bases and V 1 base, and 6 bases lay outside the gene matches. This CDR3 has 17 residues. CDR3: CASSLVNRGSSYNEQFF. CDR3 coding DNA: TGTGCCAGCAGCTTAGTTAACAGGGGAAGCTCCTACAATGAGCAGTTCTTC.

This clone was detected a few times. The J gene is TRBJ1-2, the V gene TRBV29-1, with 8 bases identical to TRBD1. The CDR3 extends over 12 amino acids. With V trimmed by 6 bases and J by 8 bases, 8 bases remained unmatched. Germline V gives CDR1 SQVTM, CDR2 ANQGSEA. CDR3 DNA sequence: TGCAGCGTGCAAGGACAGGGTGAAGGCTACACCTTC. It codes for CSVQGQGEGYTF.

J is TRBJ2-7 and V is TRBV15; D unresolved. Germline CDR1 and CDR2: LNHNV and YYDKDF (reference sequence). Trimming shortened V by 0 bases and J by 2 bases, and 11 bases separated the two germline ends. The length of the CDR3 is 15 residues. CDR3 region: CATSRDRAVTYEQYF. CDR3 in DNA: TGTGCCACCAGCAGAGATCGGGCAGTAACCTACGAGCAGTACTTC. The full variable domain, its missing parts supplied by reference TRBV15 and TRBJ2-7, is DAMVIQNPRYQVTQFGKPVTLSCSQTLNHNVMYWYQQKSSQAPKLLFHYYDKDFNNEADTPDNFQSRRPNTSFCFLDIRSPGLGDTAMYLCATSRDRAVTYEQYFGPGTRLTVT.

V is TRBV11-2 and J is TRBJ2-4; tentative D call: TRBD2 (5 bases). Germline V CDR1 and CDR2: SGHAT, FQNNGV. This CDR3 is built from 18 residues. The V end lost 3 bases, the J end lost 3 bases, and 21 bases lay between the germline ends. As DNA, the CDR3 is TGTGCCAGCAGCTTCGCTAGCAATACGGGCTTAGGCAAAAACATTCAGTACTTC. Encoded protein: CASSFASNTGLGKNIQYF.

The chain recombines TRBV4-3 with TRBJ2-5, with no clear D. Germline CDR1 and CDR2: LGHNA and YSLEER. V was cut by 4 bases and J by 5 bases, with 17 bases left in between. The CDR3 loop spans 15 amino acids. The CDR3 loop reads CASSPHHRDRETQYF. CDR3 in DNA: TGCGCCAGCAGCCCTCATCACCGCGATAGGGAGACCCAGTACTTC.

This clone appeared a few times. This rearrangement joins TRBV5-5 to TRBJ2-7; no clear D. Germline V gene lookup returns CDR1 SGHKS and CDR2 YYEKEE (reference sequence). Trimming took off 4 bases at V and 4 bases at J, with 18 bases between the two ends. The CDR3 spans 15 residues. Written as DNA, the CDR3 is TGTGCCAGCAGCCCGCCGACCTTTGCGGTGTACGAGCAGTACTTC. Amino acids: CASSPPTFAVYEQYF.